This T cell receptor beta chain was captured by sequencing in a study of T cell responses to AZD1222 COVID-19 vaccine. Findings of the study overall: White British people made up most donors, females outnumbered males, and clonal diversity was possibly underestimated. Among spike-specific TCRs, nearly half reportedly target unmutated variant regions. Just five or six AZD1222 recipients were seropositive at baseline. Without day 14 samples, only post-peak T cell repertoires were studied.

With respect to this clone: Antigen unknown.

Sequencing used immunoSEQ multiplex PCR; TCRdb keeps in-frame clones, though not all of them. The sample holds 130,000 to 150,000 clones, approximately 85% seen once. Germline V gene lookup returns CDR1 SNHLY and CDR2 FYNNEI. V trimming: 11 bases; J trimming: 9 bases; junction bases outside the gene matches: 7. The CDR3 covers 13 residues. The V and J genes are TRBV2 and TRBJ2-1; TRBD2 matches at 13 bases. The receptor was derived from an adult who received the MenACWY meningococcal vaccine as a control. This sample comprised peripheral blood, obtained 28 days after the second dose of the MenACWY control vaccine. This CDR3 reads CAGGLAGEGEQFF. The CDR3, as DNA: TGTGCCGGAGGACTAGCGGGAGAGGGTGAGCAGTTCTTC.